This T cell receptor beta chain is drawn from a study of blood T cell repertoires in COVID-19. As for the study in general: The United States, Italy and Spain provided the acute and convalescent COVID-19 samples. The analysed material was cDNA or gDNA that came from T cells, B-cell-depleted T cells, or PBMCs.

Per germline, CDR1 GTSNPN and CDR2 SVGIG (reference sequence). This CDR3 contains 15 residues. The germline V and J ends were trimmed by 0 bases and 4 bases, with 15 bases remaining between them. In the study's own analysis: Amplification of reference gene primers provided the estimated nucleated cell counts. Method: immunoSEQ multiplex PCR; TCRdb's copy keeps in-frame clones and lacks some. The V and J calls and clone size come from that table; D and trimming were worked out from the DNA. Of over 200,000 clones listed, approximately 86% were seen once; the top ten hold about 3%. A single count supports this clone.

The rearrangement links TRBV30 to TRBJ1-2, with D possibly being TRBD1 (5 bases). The sample taken for sequencing was peripheral blood. The clonotype comes from a woman aged 25 to 39 who had recovered from COVID-19. Here the CDR3 DNA reads TGTGCCTGGAGTGTACAAGCAGGGTATTCCTATGGCTACACCTTC. Translated: CAWSVQAGYSYGYTF.